Shown below are 32 T cell receptor beta chains from a single sample sequenced in a study of blood T cell repertoires in COVID-19 (dated by TCRdb to 2020 to 2021). Library construction relied on the immunoSEQ multiplex PCR assay. Held by TCRdb, this immuneACCESS table contains in-frame sequences only and omits some clones. Under half of the omission traces to an unresolved V gene where checked; the cause of the rest is unknown. The sample table lists about 11,000 clones, about two thirds of them with a count of one. About 6.1% of the sample goes to the ten largest clones. The sequenced sample consisted of peripheral blood. These TCRs come from a man between 60 and 75 years old with COVID-19, enrolled during active disease.

V and J are TRBV5-1 and TRBJ2-5; 10 bases match TRBD2. J gave up 0 bases and V 4 bases, and 6 bases lay outside the gene matches. The CDR3 runs 16 residues. The V gene's germline CDR1 is SGHRS and CDR2 YFSETQ. This CDR3 is CASSGGLAIYQETQYF. In nucleotides, the CDR3 is TGCGCCAGCAGCGGGGGACTAGCGATATACCAAGAGACCCAGTACTTC.

The chain links TRBV14 to TRBJ2-7, with D perhaps matching TRBD2 (5 bases). From germline, CDR1 is SGHDN and CDR2 FVKESK. V lost 1 base to trimming and J lost 4 bases, with 20 bases between them. The CDR3 length is 17 residues. The CDR3 is CASSQALEGFKLYEQYV. The CDR3 nucleotides read TGTGCCAGCAGCCAAGCGCTTGAGGGTTTTAAGTTGTACGAGCAGTACGTC.

This clone has just a few counts. In nucleotides, the CDR3 is TGTGCCAGCAGCCTGGGCGAGGCTAACACCGGGGAGCTGTTTTTT. Its translation is CASSLGEANTGELFF. The chain uses TRBV5-4 and TRBJ2-2; D not certain. Germline V gene data show CDR1 as SGHNT and CDR2 as YYREEE (reference sequence). Trimming removed 4 bases from V and 2 bases from J, with 12 bases in between. CDR3 size: 15 residues.

The chain has TRBV6-2 or TRBV6-3 and TRBJ1-3; 11 bases match TRBD1. There are 16 residues in the CDR3. With V trimmed by 6 bases and J by 2 bases, 6 bases remained unmatched. CDR1 is MNHEY, CDR2 SVGEGT, per germline. As DNA, the CDR3 is TGTGCCAGCAGCCTCGGACAGGGGGCAACTGGAAACACCATATATTTT. Translated, it gives CASSLGQGATGNTIYF.

Of note for this clone: The same CDR3 also results from other DNA sequences found in this sample. The rearrangement links TRBV7-9 to TRBJ1-1; D is perhaps TRBD1 (5 bases). This CDR3 is built from 12 residues. V lost 7 bases and J 4 bases, leaving 10 bases between the germline ends. Per the germline V gene, CDR1 is SEHNR and CDR2 is FQNEAQ (reference sequence). The CDR3 loop is CASNLGGTEAFF. The CDR3 nucleotides read TGTGCCAGCAACTTGGGGGGCACTGAAGCTTTCTTT.

J is TRBJ2-5 and V is TRBV5-1; D ambiguous. The CDR3 runs 13 residues. Germline values: CDR1 SGHRS, CDR2 YFSETQ. Trimming pared 10 bases from V and 3 bases from J, leaving 16 bases between. The CDR3 nucleotides are TGCGCCGGCACCAGAACTACTAAAGAGACCCAGTACTTC. Protein sequence: CAGTRTTKETQYF.

The gene calls are TRBV7-8 and TRBJ2-1; the D gene is possibly TRBD2 (5 bases). Germline V gene sequence: CDR1 SGHVS, CDR2 FQNEAQ. This CDR3 is 16 amino acids long. V lost 5 bases, J lost 0 bases, and 14 bases lay in between. The CDR3 region has the DNA TGTGCCAGCAGCAGACTCGGACTGCCCTCCTACAATGAGCAGTTCTTC. Its translation: CASSRLGLPSYNEQFF.

In its sample, this clone is medium-sized. The chain is built from TRBV3-1 (or the pseudogene TRBV3-2) and TRBJ2-1, with D hard to call. The CDR3 has 13 amino acids. CDR1 and CDR2 from the germline V gene are LGHDT and YNNKEL (reference sequence). V was pared by 4 bases and J by 2 bases, with 6 bases between. The CDR3 DNA reads TGTGCCAGCAGCCCCCCCACCTACAATGAGCAGTTCTTC. This sequence encodes CASSPPTYNEQFF.

J is TRBJ2-1 and V is TRBV7-9; D possibly corresponds to TRBD2 (6 bases). The V gene lost 1 base and the J gene lost 0 bases, with 7 bases spanning the gap. This CDR3 region has 15 residues. Germline V CDR1 and CDR2: SEHNR, FQNEAQ (reference sequence). The CDR3 DNA is TGTGCCAGCAGCTTAGGGGGGGACTCCTACAATGAGCAGTTCTTC. It is translated as CASSLGGDSYNEQFF. The full variable domain, completed using reference TRBV7-9 and TRBJ2-1, is DTGVSQNPRHKITKRGQNVTFRCDPISEHNRLYWYRQTLGQGPEFLTYFQNEAQLEKSRLLSDRFSAERPKGSFSTLEIQRTEQGDSAMYLCASSLGGDSYNEQFFGPGTRLTVL.

This clone turned up a few times. V and J are TRBV30 and TRBJ1-3; D is ambiguous. Between the trimmed V and J ends, which lost 0 bases and 1 base, there was a span of 4 bases. Per germline, CDR1 GTSNPN and CDR2 SVGIG (reference sequence). The length of the CDR3 is 13 residues. The CDR3 spells CAWSVQSGNTIYF. DNA for the CDR3: TGTGCCTGGAGTGTACAATCTGGAAACACCATATATTTT.

V usage is TRBV11-2 and J usage is TRBJ2-7; the D is unclear. The CDR3 sequence is 14 residues long. In germline, CDR1 is SGHAT, CDR2 FQNNGV. The V and J ends lost 0 bases and 0 bases respectively, with 6 bases between them. CDR3 DNA sequence: TGTGCCAGCAGCTTAGATCCGAGCTCCTACGAGCAGTACGTC. The encoded protein is CASSLDPSSYEQYV.

This CDR3 reads CATSDPDRPSYNEQFF. The CDR3 DNA is TGTGCCACCAGTGACCCCGACAGGCCATCCTACAATGAGCAGTTCTTC. This chain joins TRBV24-1 and TRBJ2-1; the D gene is possibly TRBD1 (6 bases). Germline V CDR1 and CDR2: KGHDR, SFDVKD. V lost 4 bases and J lost 1, with 13 bases in between. There are 16 residues in the CDR3.

The chain joins TRBV7-3 to TRBJ2-1, with TRBD1 matching over 9 bases. Germline lookup yields CDR1 SGHTA and CDR2 FQGTGA. The V gene end was trimmed by 2 bases and the J gene end by 4 bases; junction bases not matched to a gene: 3. The CDR3 contains 15 residues. The CDR3: CASSLGGQGYNEQFF. In nucleotides, the CDR3 is TGTGCCAGCAGCTTAGGGGGACAGGGATACAATGAGCAGTTCTTC.

As DNA, the CDR3 is TGTGCCAGCAGTTGGGGGGGCCTAGGTAGAGATACGCAGTATTTT. This translates into CASSWGGLGRDTQYF. J is TRBJ2-3 and V is TRBV13; tentative D call: TRBD2 (7 bases). V was pared by 6 bases and J by 5 bases, with 18 bases between. This CDR3 region has 15 residues. The germline CDR1 and CDR2 sequences are PRHDT and FYEKMQ (reference sequence).

This clone came up a few times. The rearrangement uses TRBV6-2 or TRBV6-3 and TRBJ2-1, with 8 bases lining up with TRBD2. With V trimmed by 6 bases and J by 8 bases, 12 bases remained unmatched. CDR3 length: 15 amino acids. Germline CDR1 reads MNHEY; CDR2 reads SVGEGT. CDR3 in amino acids: CASSPNMGLVYEQFF. The CDR3 region has the DNA TGTGCCAGCAGCCCTAATATGGGACTAGTCTATGAGCAGTTCTTC.

This rearrangement joins TRBV19 to TRBJ2-1; TRBD2 agrees at 13 bases. The trim removed 0 bases at V and 8 bases at J, leaving 4 bases unmatched. Germline V gene data show CDR1 as LNHDA and CDR2 as SQIVND (reference sequence). The CDR3 covers 16 residues. CDR3 in DNA: TGTGCCAGTAGTATAGATTTGGGACTAGCGGGGTATGAGCAGTTCTTC. Translating it yields CASSIDLGLAGYEQFF.

In its sample, this clone was seen a few times. The gene calls are TRBV6-1 and TRBJ2-1; D gene ambiguous. The V end was cut by 3 bases, the J end by 2 bases, with 11 bases between. The CDR3 is 15 amino acids. The V gene's germline CDR1 is MNHNS and CDR2 SASEGT. CDR3 DNA sequence: TGTGCCAGCAGTGATGGTAGCATACCCTACAATGAGCAGTTCTTC. It yields the protein CASSDGSIPYNEQFF.

The V call is TRBV5-1, the J call TRBJ2-5; TRBD2 matches at 11 bases. CDR1 SGHRS and CDR2 YFSETQ come from the germline V gene. Unmatched junction bases numbered 4, after V lost 1 base and J lost 5 bases. The CDR3 contains 15 residues. The CDR3 DNA reads TGCGCCAGCAGCTTGACTAGCGGGAGTGGGGAGACCCAGTACTTC. As protein: CASSLTSGSGETQYF.

The V and J genes are TRBV18 and TRBJ2-7, with 9 bases identical to TRBD1. CDR3 length: 17 residues. Germline lookup yields CDR1 KGHSH and CDR2 LQKENI. Trimming at V came to 2 bases and at J to 0 bases, leaving 8 bases not matched to a gene. DNA of the CDR3: TGTGCCAGCTCACCAGCGGGACAGGGCAGGAGCTCCTACGAGCAGTACGTC. This encodes CASSPAGQGRSSYEQYV.

CDR3 nucleotide sequence: TGTGCCAGCAGCTTAGCGGCAGACAGCTACGAGCAGTACGTC. Translation gives CASSLAADSYEQYV. The V and J genes are TRBV7-9 and TRBJ2-7; D perhaps matches TRBD1 (5 bases). CDR3 length: 14 residues. Germline V gene sequence: CDR1 SEHNR, CDR2 FQNEAQ (reference sequence). V lost 0 bases and J 3 bases, leaving 9 bases between the germline ends.

V is TRBV5-4 and J is TRBJ2-3, with 12 positions matching TRBD2. The germline V gene has CDR1 SGHNT and CDR2 YYREEE (reference sequence). Trimming removed 3 bases from V and 3 bases from J; junction bases left unmatched: 11. The CDR3 covers 18 residues. CDR3 nucleotide sequence: TGTGCCAGCAGCTCCCCAAATCGACTAGCGGGAGAAACAGATACGCAGTATTTT. Its translation is CASSSPNRLAGETDTQYF.

The chain recombines TRBV19 with TRBJ1-1, with 8 bases lining up with TRBD1. V lost 5 bases to trimming and J lost 5 bases; unmatched junction nucleotides: 4. This CDR3 spans 13 amino acids. The germline gives CDR1 LNHDA, CDR2 SQIVND (reference sequence). The CDR3 region has the DNA TGTGCCAGTAGTCGCAGGGGGCTGACTGAAGCTTTCTTT. Its protein is CASSRRGLTEAFF.

This clone was counted only a few times. The chain carries TRBV6-5 and TRBJ1-2; the match to TRBD1 covers 9 bases. CDR1 and CDR2 from the germline V gene are MNHEY and SVGAGI. V lost 6 bases and J lost 8; bases outside the gene matches: 7. The CDR3 is made up of 13 amino acids. The CDR3, as DNA: TGTGCCAGCAGCCAGGGACAGGGCGGAGGCTACACCTTC. This translates into CASSQGQGGGYTF.

The chain links TRBV6-6 to TRBJ2-2, with 14 bases matching TRBD2. Unmatched junction bases numbered 10, after V lost 5 bases and J lost 8 bases. Germline assignment: CDR1 MNHNY and CDR2 SVGAGI (reference sequence). The CDR3 contains 17 residues. CDR3 residues: CASSQPGLAGVRGELFF. The CDR3 nucleotides read TGTGCCAGCAGTCAGCCGGGACTAGCGGGAGTTAGAGGGGAGCTGTTTTTT.

V and J are TRBV29-1 and TRBJ1-3, with unresolved D. The CDR3 length is 14 residues. In germline, CDR1 is SQVTM, CDR2 ANQGSEA. The V and J ends lost 4 bases and 0 bases respectively, with 10 bases between them. The CDR3, as DNA: TGCAGCGTTGCCGGCTCGGGCTCTGGAAACACCATATATTTT. Translating gives CSVAGSGSGNTIYF. The whole variable domain, remainder taken from reference TRBV29-1 and TRBJ1-3, is SAVISQKPSRDICQRGTSLTIQCQVDSQVTMMFWYRQQPGQSLTLIATANQGSEATYESGFVIDKFPISRPNLTFSTLTVSNMSPEDSSIYLCSVAGSGSGNTIYFGEGSWLTVV.

There are a few counts of this clone. The chain has TRBV9 and TRBJ1-1, with D unresolved. CDR1 is SGDLS, CDR2 YYNGEE, per germline. The CDR3 is made up of 14 amino acids. Trimming removed 4 bases from V and 3 bases from J, with 13 bases in between. The CDR3 nucleotides read TGTGCCAGCAGCCCTAGTGTGTGGGACACTGAAGCTTTCTTT. Protein: CASSPSVWDTEAFF.

In DNA form, the CDR3 reads TGTGCCAGCAGCTTAGACTACACCAGCTCCTACGAGCAGTACTTC. Encoded protein: CASSLDYTSSYEQYF. The chain employs TRBV7-6 and TRBJ2-7; D remains ambiguous. Trimming took 1 base from V and 0 from J, leaving 10 bases between them. The length of the CDR3 is 15 residues. The germline CDR1 and CDR2 sequences are SGHVS and FNYEAQ.

The chain employs TRBV5-1 and TRBJ2-7; 8 nucleotides line up with TRBD1. Germline values: CDR1 SGHRS, CDR2 YFSETQ. With 4 bases clipped from V and 9 bases from J, the junction kept 9 bases outside the gene matches. The CDR3 length is 13 residues. The CDR3 coding sequence is TGCGCCAGCAGCGAGCCGGGACAGGATGTGCAGTACTTC. Amino acids: CASSEPGQDVQYF.

This sequence joins TRBV3-1 (or the pseudogene TRBV3-2) and TRBJ2-3; TRBD2 agrees at 8 bases. The V gene end was trimmed by 5 bases and the J gene end by 5 bases; junction bases not matched to a gene: 9. From germline, CDR1 is LGHDT and CDR2 YNNKEL (reference sequence). This CDR3 has 15 amino acids. The CDR3 loop reads CASSVRLARGDTQYF. DNA of the CDR3: TGTGCCAGCAGCGTCCGACTAGCGCGTGGAGATACGCAGTATTTT.

The V gene is TRBV7-3, the J gene TRBJ1-1, with a weak D call TRBD1 (5 bases). V lost 0 bases and J 5 bases, leaving 10 bases between the germline ends. This CDR3 has 14 residues. In germline, CDR1 is SGHTA, CDR2 FQGTGA. The CDR3 DNA sequence: TGTGCCAGCAGCTTAACAGGGGAGGGGACTGAAGCTTTCTTT. Encoded protein: CASSLTGEGTEAFF.

This clone is labeled large (0.1 to 1%). This chain uses TRBV2 with TRBJ1-3; maybe TRBD1 (5 bases). Trimming cost V 4 bases and J 4 bases, with 17 bases left between them. This CDR3 is 16 amino acids long. The germline V gene has CDR1 SNHLY and CDR2 FYNNEI. The CDR3 sequence is CASSVQDPRLGNTIYF. DNA for the CDR3: TGTGCCAGCAGTGTACAGGACCCTCGGTTGGGAAACACCATATATTTT.

This rearrangement joins TRBV5-4 to TRBJ2-5, with a tentative D call TRBD1 (6 bases). Trimming pared 4 bases from V and 5 bases from J, leaving 15 bases between. From germline, CDR1 is SGHNT and CDR2 YYREEE (reference sequence). This CDR3 spans 14 amino acids. The CDR3 nucleotides read TGTGCCAGCAGCGCTGACAGGTCAGGGGAGACCCAGTACTTC. Translating gives CASSADRSGETQYF.